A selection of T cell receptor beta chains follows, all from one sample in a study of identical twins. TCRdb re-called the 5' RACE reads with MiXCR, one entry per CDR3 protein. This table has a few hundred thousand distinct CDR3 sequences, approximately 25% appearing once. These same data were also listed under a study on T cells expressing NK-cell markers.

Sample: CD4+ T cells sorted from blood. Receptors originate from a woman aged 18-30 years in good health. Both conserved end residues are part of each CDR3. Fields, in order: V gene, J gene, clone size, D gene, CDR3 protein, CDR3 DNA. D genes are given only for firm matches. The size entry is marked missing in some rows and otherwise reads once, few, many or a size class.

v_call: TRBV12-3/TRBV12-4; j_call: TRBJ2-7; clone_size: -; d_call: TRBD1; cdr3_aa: CASSLARDSSYEQYF; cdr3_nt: TGTGCCAGCAGTTTAGCCCGGGACAGCTCCTACGAGCAGTACTTC
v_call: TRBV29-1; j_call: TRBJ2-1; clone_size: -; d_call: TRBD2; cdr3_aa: CSVGLAGSSYNEQFF; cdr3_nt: TGCAGCGTTGGGCTAGCGGGATCCTCCTACAATGAGCAGTTCTTC
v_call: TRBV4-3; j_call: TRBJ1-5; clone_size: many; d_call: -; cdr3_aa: CASSPDGNQPQHF; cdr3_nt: TGCGCCAGCAGCCCAGACGGTAATCAGCCCCAGCATTTT
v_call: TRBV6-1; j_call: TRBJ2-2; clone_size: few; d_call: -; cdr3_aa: CASSERGATGELFF; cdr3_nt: TGTGCCAGCAGTGAAAGGGGGGCAACCGGGGAGCTGTTTTTT
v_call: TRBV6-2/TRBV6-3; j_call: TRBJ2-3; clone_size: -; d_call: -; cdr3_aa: CASSNRIDTQYF; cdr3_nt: TGTGCCAGCAGCAACAGGATCGATACGCAGTATTTT
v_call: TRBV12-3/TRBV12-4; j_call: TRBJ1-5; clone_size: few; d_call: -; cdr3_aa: CASSLRRDYSNQPQHF; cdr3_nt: TGTGCCAGCAGCCTTAGGAGGGATTATAGCAATCAGCCCCAGCATTTT
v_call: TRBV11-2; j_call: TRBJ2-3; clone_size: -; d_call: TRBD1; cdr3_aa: CASSTGQGAIDTQYF; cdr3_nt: TGTGCCAGCAGTACCGGACAGGGGGCAATAGATACGCAGTATTTT
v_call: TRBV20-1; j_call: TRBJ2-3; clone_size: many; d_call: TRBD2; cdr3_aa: CSAPPASGVSTDTQYF; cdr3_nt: TGCAGTGCTCCGCCCGCTAGCGGAGTGAGCACAGATACGCAGTATTTT
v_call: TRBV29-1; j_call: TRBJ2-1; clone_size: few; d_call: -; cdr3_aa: CSVGTSWADEQFF; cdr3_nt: TGCAGCGTTGGTACATCCTGGGCGGATGAGCAGTTCTTC
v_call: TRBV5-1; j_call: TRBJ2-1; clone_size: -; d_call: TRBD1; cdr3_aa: CASSVGQGPYNEQFF; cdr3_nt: TGCGCCAGCAGCGTAGGACAGGGCCCGTACAATGAGCAGTTCTTC
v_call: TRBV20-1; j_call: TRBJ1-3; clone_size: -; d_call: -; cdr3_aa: CSAREGSRGSGNTIYF; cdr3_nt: TGCAGTGCTAGAGAAGGTTCGAGGGGCTCTGGAAACACCATATATTTT
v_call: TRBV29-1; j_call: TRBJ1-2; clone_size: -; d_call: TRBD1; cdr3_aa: CSVGRTGSIIDYGYTF; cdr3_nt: TGCAGCGTTGGGAGGACAGGGTCGATAATTGACTATGGCTACACCTTC
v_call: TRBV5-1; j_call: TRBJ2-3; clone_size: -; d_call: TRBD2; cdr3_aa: CASSYPLAGAEDTQYF; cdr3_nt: TGCGCCAGCAGCTACCCGCTAGCGGGAGCGGAGGATACGCAGTATTTT
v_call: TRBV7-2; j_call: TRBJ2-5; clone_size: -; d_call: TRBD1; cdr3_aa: CASSSSGTGAETQYF; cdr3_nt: TGTGCCAGCAGCTCGTCCGGGACAGGGGCGGAGACCCAGTACTTC
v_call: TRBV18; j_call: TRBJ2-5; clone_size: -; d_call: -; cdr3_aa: CASSPGATQETQYF; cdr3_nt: TGTGCCAGCTCACCAGGAGCGACCCAAGAGACCCAGTACTTC
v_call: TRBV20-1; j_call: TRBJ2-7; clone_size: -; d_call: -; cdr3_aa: CSARDRKQSEQYF; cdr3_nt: TGCAGTGCTAGAGATCGGAAACAAAGCGAGCAGTACTTC
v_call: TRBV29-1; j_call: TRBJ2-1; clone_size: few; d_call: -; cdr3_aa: CSVEDGQGDYNEQFF; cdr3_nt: TGCAGCGTTGAAGATGGGCAGGGAGACTACAATGAGCAGTTCTTC
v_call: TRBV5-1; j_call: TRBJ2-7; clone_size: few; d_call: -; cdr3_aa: CASSFGTTLTQQYF; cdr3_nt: TGCGCCAGCAGCTTCGGTACCACCCTTACGCAGCAGTACTTC
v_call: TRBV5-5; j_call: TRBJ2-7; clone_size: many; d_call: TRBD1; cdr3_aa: CASSRGYTGGYEQYF; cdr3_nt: TGTGCCAGCAGCAGGGGCTATACAGGGGGCTACGAGCAGTACTTC
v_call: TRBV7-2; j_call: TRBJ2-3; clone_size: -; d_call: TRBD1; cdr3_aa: CASSLGLTGRTDTQYF; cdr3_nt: TGTGCCAGCAGCTTAGGCCTGACAGGGCGCACAGATACGCAGTATTTT
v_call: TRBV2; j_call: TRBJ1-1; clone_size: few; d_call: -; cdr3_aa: CASSGTSGTEAFF; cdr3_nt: TGTGCCAGCAGTGGGACATCCGGCACTGAAGCTTTCTTT
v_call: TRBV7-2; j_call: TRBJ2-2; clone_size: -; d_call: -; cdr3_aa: CASSLVGIAYTGELFF; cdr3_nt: TGTGCCAGCAGCTTAGTCGGAATAGCGTACACCGGGGAGCTGTTTTTT
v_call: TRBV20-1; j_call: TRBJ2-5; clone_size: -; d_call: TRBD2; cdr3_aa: CSARTGGQETQYF; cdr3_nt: TGCAGTGCTAGAACCGGGGGGCAAGAGACCCAGTACTTC
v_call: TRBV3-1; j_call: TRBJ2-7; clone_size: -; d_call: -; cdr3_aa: CASSPSGQGEQYF; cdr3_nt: TGTGCCAGCAGCCCCAGCGGCCAAGGCGAGCAGTACTTC
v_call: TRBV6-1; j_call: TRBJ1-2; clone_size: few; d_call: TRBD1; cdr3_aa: CASSRTGGSGYTF; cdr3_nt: TGTGCCAGCAGTCGAACAGGGGGCTCTGGCTACACCTTC
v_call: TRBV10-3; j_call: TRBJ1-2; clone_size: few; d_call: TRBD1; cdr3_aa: CAISLGQGGYTF; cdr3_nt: TGTGCCATCAGCCTAGGACAGGGAGGCTACACCTTC
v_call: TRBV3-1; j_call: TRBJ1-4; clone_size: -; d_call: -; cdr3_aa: CASRQGFGPSNEKLFF; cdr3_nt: TGTGCCAGCAGACAAGGGTTTGGACCCAGTAATGAAAAACTGTTTTTT
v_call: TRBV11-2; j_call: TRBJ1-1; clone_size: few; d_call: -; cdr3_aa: CASSLGSPNTEAFF; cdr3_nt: TGTGCCAGCAGCTTAGGGTCCCCGAACACTGAAGCTTTCTTT
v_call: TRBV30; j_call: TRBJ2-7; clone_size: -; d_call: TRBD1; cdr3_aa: CACHTGGSYEQYF; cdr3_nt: TGTGCCTGCCATACAGGGGGATCCTACGAGCAGTACTTC
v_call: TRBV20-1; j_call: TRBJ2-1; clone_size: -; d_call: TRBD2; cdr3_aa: CSARLAGGREQFF; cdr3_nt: TGCAGTGCTAGACTAGCGGGAGGGAGAGAGCAGTTCTTC
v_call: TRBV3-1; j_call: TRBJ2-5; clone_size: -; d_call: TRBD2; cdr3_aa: CASSHLRTSGSETQYF; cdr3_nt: TGTGCCAGCAGCCACCTAAGGACTAGCGGGTCTGAGACCCAGTACTTC
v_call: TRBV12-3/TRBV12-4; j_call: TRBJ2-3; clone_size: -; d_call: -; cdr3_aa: CASSWDGELYF; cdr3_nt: TGTGCCAGCAGTTGGGACGGGGAGCTGTATTTT
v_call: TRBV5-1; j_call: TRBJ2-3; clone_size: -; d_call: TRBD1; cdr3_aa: CATGQGGTDTQYF; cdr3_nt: TGCGCCACCGGACAGGGTGGTACAGATACGCAGTATTTT
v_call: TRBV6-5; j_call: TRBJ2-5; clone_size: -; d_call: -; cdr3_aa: CASSYSGLEGETQYF; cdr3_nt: TGTGCCAGCAGTTACTCGGGGTTGGAGGGAGAGACCCAGTACTTC
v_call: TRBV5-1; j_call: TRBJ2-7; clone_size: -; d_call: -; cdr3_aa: CASSLERGALYEQYF; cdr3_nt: TGCGCCAGCAGCTTGGAACGGGGGGCTCTCTACGAGCAGTACTTC
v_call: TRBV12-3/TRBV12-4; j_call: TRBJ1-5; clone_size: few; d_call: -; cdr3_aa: CASKYGIGANQPQHF; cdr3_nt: TGTGCCAGCAAATATGGGATAGGGGCCAATCAGCCCCAGCATTTT